A selection of T cell receptor beta chains follows, all from one sample in a study of blood T cell repertoires in COVID-19. Here immunoSEQ multiplex PCR was the method, and the copy in TCRdb shows in-frame clones only, minus some. Seen here are 150,000 to 200,000 clones, 76% observed once, and the top ten hold 17%. The sample was PBMCs or T cells enriched from blood (not recorded which). All receptors derive from a woman in her forties or fifties with acute COVID-19. CDR3s include the opening cysteine and the closing phenylalanine or tryptophan. A row's size may be missing; if present it is once, few, many or a size class.

clone_size	v_call	j_call	cdr3_aa
.	TRBV30	TRBJ1-2	CAWNAGQGGGDYGYTF
once	TRBV5-1	TRBJ2-3	CASTLRENRGRDTQYF
.	TRBV29-1	TRBJ2-2	CSVGVRRAGELFF
few	TRBV28	TRBJ2-3	CASSLLAGRWDTQYF
.	TRBV6-5	TRBJ2-2	CASIQGPNTGELFF
few	TRBV28	TRBJ1-3	CASSRARTGISGNTIYF
.	TRBV3-1/TRBV3-2	TRBJ1-1	CASSWGTVEAFF
.	TRBV24-1	TRBJ2-5	CATSDLGTGEETQYF
.	TRBV10-1	TRBJ2-6	CASSGAGLGDSGANVLTF
few	TRBV30	TRBJ2-5	CAWRPGTSGNQETQYF
.	TRBV28	TRBJ1-5	CASSVIAAEALHQPQHF
many	TRBV2	TRBJ1-3	CASKSNRGRIGNTIYF
.	TRBV4-1	TRBJ1-1	CASSHQGTNTEAFF
.	TRBV28	TRBJ1-1	CASRAASPTEAFF
.	TRBV27	TRBJ1-4	CASSLPPRQGKEGKLFF
few	TRBV5-1	TRBJ1-2	CASSKRTGNYGYTF
few	TRBV11-2	TRBJ1-5	CASSLRVNQPQHF
.	TRBV10-2	TRBJ2-3	CASSVGASTDTQYF
.	TRBV19	TRBJ1-1	CASSRQGSLNTEAFF
many	TRBV4-1	TRBJ1-5	CASSQDGQGWQPQHF
once	TRBV24-1	TRBJ2-1	CATRPGLAGGPFNEQFF
.	TRBV10-1	TRBJ1-1	CASSIGQGVTEAFF
.	TRBV2	TRBJ1-2	CASSRVGYTF
.	TRBV6-5	TRBJ1-2	CASFLRDRGNYGYTF
.	TRBV7-2	TRBJ2-5	CASKAGYLEETQYF
.	TRBV2	TRBJ1-4	CASRTARNEKLFF
few	TRBV7-8	TRBJ1-4	CASSFDQGQGVTNEKLFF
.	TRBV4-2	TRBJ2-5	CASSQGLAGGLPQETQYF
.	TRBV28	TRBJ1-2	CASSLGPYGYTF
.	TRBV29-1	TRBJ1-2	CSASTGFGYTF
.	TRBV14	TRBJ1-4	CASSQEGRGLREKLFF
.	TRBV5-4	TRBJ1-6	CASSFATGQTLHF
.	TRBV19	TRBJ2-3	CASSSDRLDTQYF
.	TRBV6-4	TRBJ1-1	CASSGGGHAEAFF
.	TRBV7-3	TRBJ1-6	CASNGGTGAAPLHF
.	TRBV27	TRBJ2-3	CASSLGQGSDTQYF
.	TRBV7-2	TRBJ1-5	CASSPNGGMRNQPQHF
.	TRBV6-2/TRBV6-3	TRBJ1-5	CASSYGGGRVDQPQHF
.	TRBV28	TRBJ1-2	CASSLAGGRQGGYGYTF
.	TRBV29-1	TRBJ1-6	CSARGQGDNSPLHF
.	TRBV4-2	TRBJ2-2	CASSQANGLGGPNTGELFF
few	TRBV7-8	TRBJ1-6	CASSVTGSMGSPLHF
.	TRBV29-1	TRBJ1-1	CSELPYLNTEAFF
.	TRBV7-3	TRBJ1-6	CASSQDRVRTPLHF
.	TRBV27	TRBJ1-4	CASNSGNNEKLFF
.	TRBV4-1	TRBJ1-1	CASSLSSGYTEAFF
few	TRBV24-1	TRBJ2-2	CATSDLPLSGAPGELFF
.	TRBV7-2	TRBJ2-1	CASSLVGGGVGNEQFF